This entry concerns a single TCR beta chain. Germline V CDR1 and CDR2: LNHNV, YYDKDF (reference sequence). J gave up 4 bases and V 5 bases, and 9 bases lay outside the gene matches. CDR3 length: 17 residues. How the authors handled the data: Estimation of nucleated cell counts relied on the amplification of reference gene primers. The table came from immunoSEQ multiplex PCR; TCRdb's copy has only in-frame clones and leaves some out. That table gives V, J and clone size, and the DNA gave D and trimming. Among 200,000 or so clones listed, roughly four fifths were seen once. The sample is drawn from a study of blood T cell repertoires in COVID-19. Across the whole study: From the United States, Italy and Spain came samples of acute and convalescent COVID-19. PBMCs, B-cell-depleted T cells, or T cells provided the cDNA or gDNA that made up the material.

The sequenced sample was peripheral blood. The origin of this receptor is a woman aged 40 to 50 with acute or convalescent COVID-19. The rearrangement uses TRBV15 and TRBJ2-1; 12 nucleotides align to TRBD2. CDR3 protein: CATSSMTSGGLYNEQFF. CDR3 nucleotide sequence: TGTGCCACCAGCTCCATGACTAGCGGGGGACTATACAATGAGCAGTTCTTC.